The 10 T cell receptor beta chains below were found in one sample sequenced in a study of blood T cell repertoires in COVID-19. Generated by immunoSEQ multiplex PCR, the TCRdb table keeps only in-frame clones and is missing some. Of over 250,000 clones listed, approximately 88% are singletons. The specimen was peripheral blood. These receptors were collected from a human donor with COVID-19, enrolled during active disease. The donor label of this sample is uncertain.

This clone was seen a single time. CDR3 nucleotide sequence: TGTGCCAGTAGTATAGCCCAAGGGGTTGGGGCGGAGCTGTTTTTT. It encodes CASSIAQGVGAELFF. This rearrangement joins TRBV19 to TRBJ2-2, with TRBD1 as a possible D gene (5 bases). Trimming removed 1 base from V and 10 bases from J, with 16 bases in between. From germline, CDR1 is LNHDA and CDR2 SQIVND (reference sequence). The CDR3 totals 15 residues.

V and J are TRBV30 and TRBJ1-5; possible D gene TRBD1, 5 bases. Trimming shortened V by 3 bases and J by 3 bases, and 12 bases separated the two germline ends. The CDR3 consists of 14 residues. CDR1 and CDR2 (germline): GTSNPN, SVGIG (reference sequence). CDR3 residues: CAWSVQGANQPQHF. DNA of the CDR3: TGTGCCTGGAGCGTACAAGGGGCCAATCAGCCCCAGCATTTT.

With regard to this clone: This same CDR3 is encoded by further DNA sequences in the sample. The chain recombines TRBV11-2 with TRBJ2-1; D gene unclear. CDR1 is SGHAT, CDR2 FQNNGV, per germline. This CDR3 is built from 14 residues. With 2 bases removed from V and 0 bases from J, the gap between germline ends came to 5 bases. Here the CDR3 reads CASSLSSSYNEQFF. The DNA of the CDR3 is TGTGCCAGCAGCTTAAGTAGCTCCTACAATGAGCAGTTCTTC.

The V call is TRBV2, the J call TRBJ2-3, with 8 bases lining up with TRBD2. The V gene end was trimmed by 1 base and the J gene end by 8 bases; junction bases not matched to a gene: 11. There are 16 residues in the CDR3. Germline CDR1 SNHLY, CDR2 FYNNEI. The CDR3 coding sequence is TGTGCCAGCAGTGAAGGCCCCGGTGGTAGCGGGATTACGCAGTATTTT. Residues: CASSEGPGGSGITQYF.

This chain links TRBV7-2 with TRBJ2-3; 12 bases are a match to TRBD2. This CDR3 comprises 15 residues. Germline V gene sequence: CDR1 SGHTA, CDR2 FQGNSA. J was trimmed by 4 bases and V by 6 bases; bases with no gene match: 5. In nucleotides, the CDR3 is TGTGCCAGCAGGGGGACTAGCGGGTTTCCAGATACGCAGTATTTT. Residues: CASRGTSGFPDTQYF.

This clone was seen a handful of times. V usage is TRBV21-1 and J usage is TRBJ2-7; the table's D call, TRBD2, was not checked against the DNA. TRBV21-1 is marked as a pseudogene. The CDR3 consists of 14 residues. The CDR3 DNA reads as TGTGCCAGCAGGCACAGGGAGGGGACCTACGAGCAGTACTTC. This encodes CASRHREGTYEQYF.

The V call is TRBV6-5, the J call TRBJ2-7, with TRBD2 matching 11 bases. Germline loops: CDR1 MNHEY, CDR2 SVGAGI. With 6 bases clipped from V and 4 bases from J, the junction kept 8 bases outside the gene matches. The CDR3 runs 15 residues. CDR3 loop: CASRSPGLAAYEQYF. CDR3 nucleotides: TGTGCCAGCAGATCGCCGGGACTAGCGGCTTACGAGCAGTACTTC.

The chain joins TRBV7-6 to TRBJ1-1, with D possibly matching TRBD1 (5 bases). Trimming pared 8 bases from V and 1 base from J, leaving 14 bases between. This CDR3 spans 14 amino acids. Germline values: CDR1 SGHVS, CDR2 FNYEAQ. The chain's CDR3 is CASGPGGRNTEAFF. CDR3 nucleotide sequence: TGTGCCAGCGGCCCCGGGGGGAGGAACACTGAAGCTTTCTTT.

The CDR3 here is CASSPQLWANEQFF. Here the CDR3 DNA reads TGTGCCAGCAGCCCACAGCTGTGGGCCAATGAGCAGTTCTTC. This chain uses TRBV6-2 or TRBV6-3 with TRBJ2-1; D call uncertain. The CDR3 totals 14 residues. Deletions cut 6 bases from V and 6 bases from J, with 15 bases between. CDR1 is MNHEY and CDR2 is SVGEGT in the germline V gene.

Here the CDR3 DNA reads TGTGCCAGCAGCTTCCCCGGGAGCTACGAGCAGTACTTC. It specifies CASSFPGSYEQYF. The chain links TRBV7-2 to TRBJ2-7, with TRBD2 as a possible D gene (6 bases). The length of the CDR3 is 13 residues. In germline, CDR1 is SGHTA, CDR2 FQGNSA. V was pared by 3 bases and J by 3 bases, with 9 bases between.